The rows below give T cell receptor beta chains drawn from one sample of a study of T cell responses to AZD1222 COVID-19 vaccine. Repertoires were generated with immunoSEQ multiplex PCR, while TCRdb's copy carries only in-frame clones and drops some. The sample gives about 93,000 clones, approximately 88% of which show up once; about 15% is in the top ten. The sequencing here drew on peripheral blood, taken on day 0 of AZD1222 vaccination. Every receptor here comes from an adult in good health. Both conserved end residues are part of each CDR3. A D gene is named only where the DNA matches it firmly. Some rows mark clone size as missing; the rest say once, few, many or name a class of expanded clone.

>TRBV10-1|TRBJ2-3|NA|NA
TGCGCCAGCAGTCGGAGCGGCATCACAGATACGCAGTATTTT
CASSRSGITDTQYF
>TRBV6-1|TRBJ2-7|NA|NA
TGTGCCAGCAGTGAAGGCTCGTACAGGGAGCAGTACTTC
CASSEGSYREQYF
>TRBV19|TRBJ1-4|NA|NA
TGTGCCAGTAGTTCGCACATACGAGGTGAAAAACTGTTTTTT
CASSSHIRGEKLFF
>TRBV6-2/TRBV6-3|TRBJ1-6|TRBD1|NA
TGTGCCAGCAGTTACTCGCAGACAGGGGAGGAATCCTATAATTCACCCCTCCACTTT
CASSYSQTGEESYNSPLHF
>TRBV19|TRBJ2-2|NA|NA
TGTGCCAGTAGTAATCGGGGTAGGACGAACACCGGGGAGCTGTTTTTT
CASSNRGRTNTGELFF
>TRBV2|TRBJ2-7|NA|NA
TGTGCCAGCAGTGAATTCTACGAGCAGTACTTC
CASSEFYEQYF
>TRBV7-8|TRBJ1-1|NA|NA
TGTGCCAGCAGCTACCAAACAGGAGCTTTGAACACTGAAGCTTTCTTT
CASSYQTGALNTEAFF
>TRBV18|TRBJ1-1|NA|NA
TGTGCCAGCTCACCATCGGCTCTATTCACTGAAGCTTTCTTT
CASSPSALFTEAFF
>TRBV6-5|TRBJ2-7|NA|NA
TGTGCCAGCAGTTCCCCGGCAGTCCACGAGCAGTACTTC
CASSSPAVHEQYF
>TRBV7-3|TRBJ2-1|TRBD2|NA
TGTGCCAGCAGGGGGACTAGCGGGCCGCAGTTCTTC
CASRGTSGPQFF
>TRBV28|TRBJ1-2|NA|NA
TGTGCCAGCAGCCTCTCACTAGGGGGGCGGAGCTATGGCTACACCTTC
CASSLSLGGRSYGYTF
>TRBV2|TRBJ1-1|TRBD1|NA
TGTGCCAGCAGTGGCCACAGGGGAGATACTGAAGCTTTCTTT
CASSGHRGDTEAFF
>TRBV5-1|TRBJ2-5|TRBD2|NA
TGCGCCAGCAGACTCGGGACTAGCGGCCCCCAAGAGACCCAGTACTTC
CASRLGTSGPQETQYF
>TRBV7-3|TRBJ2-7|NA|NA
TGTGCCAGCAGCTTAGAAGGGGTTCCCTACGAGCAGTACTTC
CASSLEGVPYEQYF
>TRBV2|TRBJ2-3|TRBD2|NA
TGTGCCAGCAGTGAATGGCGCGGGGGTAGCACAGATACGCAGTATTTT
CASSEWRGGSTDTQYF
>TRBV28|TRBJ1-2|TRBD1|NA
TGTGCCAGCAGTGAGACAGGGAGTGGCTACACCTTC
CASSETGSGYTF
>TRBV28|TRBJ2-6|NA|NA
TGTGCCAGCAGTTCAGGGGCCTCTGGGGCCAACGTCCTGACTTTC
CASSSGASGANVLTF
>TRBV5-4|TRBJ1-3|NA|NA
TGTGCCAGCAGCTTGGAGGGGGATACTGCTGGAAACACCATATATTTT
CASSLEGDTAGNTIYF
>TRBV5-4|TRBJ1-2|TRBD1|NA
TGTGCCAGCAGCGCCGCCGGGACAGGGAGTTATGGCTACACCTTC
CASSAAGTGSYGYTF
>TRBV7-9|TRBJ1-2|TRBD1|few
TGTGCCAGCAGCCCACCCACAGGGGTCGGTGGCTACACCTTC
CASSPPTGVGGYTF
>TRBV7-9|TRBJ2-1|NA|once
TGTGCCAGCAGCTTAGTAGGCTCTGAGCAGTTCTTC
CASSLVGSEQFF
>TRBV5-1|TRBJ2-2|NA|NA
TGCGCCAGCAGCTTGGAACAGGGTTACACCGGGGAGCTGTTTTTT
CASSLEQGYTGELFF
>TRBV7-6|TRBJ2-3|TRBD2|NA
TGTGCCAGCAGCTTAGGACTAGCGGGAGGGCCTGATACGCAGTATTTT
CASSLGLAGGPDTQYF
>TRBV28|TRBJ1-2|TRBD1|NA
TGTGCCAGCAGTTTAGAACTAGGACAGGGAGGAGGCTACACCTTC
CASSLELGQGGGYTF
>TRBV7-8|TRBJ2-2|TRBD1|NA
TGTGCCAGCACTTGGGACAGGGGAGGCCCTGGGGGCACCGGGGAGCTGTTTTTT
CASTWDRGGPGGTGELFF
>TRBV12-3/TRBV12-4|TRBJ2-3|NA|once
TGTGCCAGCAGTTACTCCGCCGGAAATACGCAGTATTTT
CASSYSAGNTQYF
>TRBV5-1|TRBJ2-1|TRBD2|NA
TGCGCCAGCAGCTTGGCCGCGGGAGTCACCTACAATGAGCAGTTCTTC
CASSLAAGVTYNEQFF